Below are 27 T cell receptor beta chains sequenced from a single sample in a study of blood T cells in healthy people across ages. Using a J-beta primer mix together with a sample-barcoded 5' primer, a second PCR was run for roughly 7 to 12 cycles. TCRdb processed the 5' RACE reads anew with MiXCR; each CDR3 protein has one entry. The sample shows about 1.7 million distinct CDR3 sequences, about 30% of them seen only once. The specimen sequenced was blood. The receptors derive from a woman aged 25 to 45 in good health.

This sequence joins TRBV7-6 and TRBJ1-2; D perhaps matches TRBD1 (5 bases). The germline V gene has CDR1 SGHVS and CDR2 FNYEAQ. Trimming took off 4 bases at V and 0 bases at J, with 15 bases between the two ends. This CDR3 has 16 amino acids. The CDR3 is CASSSGPKLANYGYTF. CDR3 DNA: TGTGCCAGCAGCTCGGGGCCCAAATTAGCTAACTATGGCTACACCTTC.

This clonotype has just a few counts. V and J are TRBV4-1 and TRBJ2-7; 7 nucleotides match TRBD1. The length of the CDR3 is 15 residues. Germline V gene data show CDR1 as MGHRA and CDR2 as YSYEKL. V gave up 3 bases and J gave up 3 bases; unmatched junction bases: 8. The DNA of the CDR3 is TGCGCCAGCAGCCATAAGGGCAGGGGGAACTACGAGCAGTACTTC. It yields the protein CASSHKGRGNYEQYF.

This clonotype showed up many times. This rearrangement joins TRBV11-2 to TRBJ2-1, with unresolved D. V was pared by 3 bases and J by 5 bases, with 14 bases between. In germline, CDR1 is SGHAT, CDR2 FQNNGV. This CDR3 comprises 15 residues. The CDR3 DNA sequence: TGTGCCAGCAGCTTTAGACCCTGGGCTGACAATGAGCAGTTCTTC. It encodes CASSFRPWADNEQFF.

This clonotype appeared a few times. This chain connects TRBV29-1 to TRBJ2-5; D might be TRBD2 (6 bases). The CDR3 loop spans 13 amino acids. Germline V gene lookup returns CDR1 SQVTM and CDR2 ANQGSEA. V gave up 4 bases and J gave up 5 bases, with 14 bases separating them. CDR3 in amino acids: CSVVRGVGETQYF. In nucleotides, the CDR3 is TGCAGCGTTGTGCGGGGAGTGGGGGAGACCCAGTACTTC.

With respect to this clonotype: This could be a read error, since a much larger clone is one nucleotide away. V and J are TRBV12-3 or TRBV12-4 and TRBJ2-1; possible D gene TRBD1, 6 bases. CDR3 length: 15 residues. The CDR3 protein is CASSFGQGTYNKQFF. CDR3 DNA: TGTGCCAGCAGTTTTGGGCAGGGGACCTACAATAAGCAGTTCTTC.

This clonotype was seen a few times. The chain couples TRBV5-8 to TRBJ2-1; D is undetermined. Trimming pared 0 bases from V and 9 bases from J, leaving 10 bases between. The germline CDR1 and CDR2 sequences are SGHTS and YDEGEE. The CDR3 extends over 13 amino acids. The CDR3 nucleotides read TGTGCCAGCAGCTTGGCCCAACGGACTGAGCAGTTCTTC. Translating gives CASSLAQRTEQFF.

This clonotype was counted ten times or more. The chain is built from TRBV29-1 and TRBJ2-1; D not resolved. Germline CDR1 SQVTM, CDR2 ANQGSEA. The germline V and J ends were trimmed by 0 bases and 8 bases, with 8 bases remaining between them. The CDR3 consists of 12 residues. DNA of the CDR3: TGCAGCGTTGAAGAAAGGCTCCATGAGCAGTTCTTC. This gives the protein CSVEERLHEQFF.

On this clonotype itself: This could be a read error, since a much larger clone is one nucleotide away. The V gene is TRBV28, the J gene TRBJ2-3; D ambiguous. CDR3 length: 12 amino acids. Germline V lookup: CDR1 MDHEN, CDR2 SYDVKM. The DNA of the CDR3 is TGTGCCAGCAGTACCGACACAGATACGCGGTATTTT. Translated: CASSTDTDTRYF.

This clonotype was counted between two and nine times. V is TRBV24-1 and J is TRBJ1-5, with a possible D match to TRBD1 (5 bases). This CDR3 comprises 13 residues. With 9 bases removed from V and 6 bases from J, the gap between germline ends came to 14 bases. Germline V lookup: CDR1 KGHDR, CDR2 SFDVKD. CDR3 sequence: CATRRRGTQPQHF. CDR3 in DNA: TGTGCCACCCGTCGGAGGGGTACTCAGCCCCAGCATTTT.

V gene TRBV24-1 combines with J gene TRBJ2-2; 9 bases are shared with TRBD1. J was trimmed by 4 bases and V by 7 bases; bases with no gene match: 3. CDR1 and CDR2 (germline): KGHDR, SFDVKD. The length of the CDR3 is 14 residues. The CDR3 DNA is TGTGCCACCAGAGGACAGGGGACCACCGGGGAGCTGTTTTTT. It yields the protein CATRGQGTTGELFF.

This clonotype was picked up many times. The chain's CDR3 is CASRPPGGSETQYF. The CDR3 DNA sequence: TGTGCCAGCAGGCCGCCGGGGGGGTCAGAGACCCAGTACTTC. The chain couples TRBV28 to TRBJ2-5; 8 positions match TRBD2. Germline-derived CDR1 and CDR2 are MDHEN and SYDVKM. V was clipped by 6 bases and J by 4 bases; unmatched bases: 7. The CDR3 consists of 14 residues. The full variable domain, with the rest looked up from reference TRBV28 and TRBJ2-5, is DVKVTQSSRYLVKRTGEKVFLECVQDMDHENMFWYRQDPGLGLRLIYFSYDVKMKEKGDIPEGYSVSREKKERFSLILESASTNQTSMYLCASRPPGGSETQYFGPGTRLLVL.

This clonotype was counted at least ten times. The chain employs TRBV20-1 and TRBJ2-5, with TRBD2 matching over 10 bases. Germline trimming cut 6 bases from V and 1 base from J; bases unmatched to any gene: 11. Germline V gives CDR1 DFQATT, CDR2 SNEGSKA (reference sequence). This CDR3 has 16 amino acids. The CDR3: CSAYTGLAEIQETQYF. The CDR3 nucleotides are TGCAGTGCCTATACTGGACTAGCGGAAATCCAAGAGACCCAGTACTTC.

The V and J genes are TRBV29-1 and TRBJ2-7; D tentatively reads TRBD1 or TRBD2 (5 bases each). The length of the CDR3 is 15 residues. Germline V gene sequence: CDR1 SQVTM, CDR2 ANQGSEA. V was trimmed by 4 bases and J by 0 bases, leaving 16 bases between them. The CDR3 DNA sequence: TGCAGCGTTGGGAGCCGGGGCGCCCACTCCTACGAGCAGTACTTC. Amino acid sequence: CSVGSRGAHSYEQYF.

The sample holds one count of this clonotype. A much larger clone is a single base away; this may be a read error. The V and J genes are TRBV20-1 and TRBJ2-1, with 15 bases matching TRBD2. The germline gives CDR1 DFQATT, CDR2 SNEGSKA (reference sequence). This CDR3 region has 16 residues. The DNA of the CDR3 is TGCAGTGCTATCAAAACCGGGACTAGCGGGAGGTCTGAGCAGGTCTTC. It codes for CSAIKTGTSGRSEQVF.

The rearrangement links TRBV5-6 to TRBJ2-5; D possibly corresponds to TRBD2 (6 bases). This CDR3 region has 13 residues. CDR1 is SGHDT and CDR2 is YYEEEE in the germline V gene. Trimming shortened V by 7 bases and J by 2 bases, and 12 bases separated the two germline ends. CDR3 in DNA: TGTGCCAGCTATACTAGCCCACAAGAGACCCAGTACTTC. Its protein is CASYTSPQETQYF.

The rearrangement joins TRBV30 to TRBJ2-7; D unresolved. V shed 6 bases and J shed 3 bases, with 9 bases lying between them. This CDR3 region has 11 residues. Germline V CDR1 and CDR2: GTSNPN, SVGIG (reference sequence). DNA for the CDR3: TGTGCCTGTGGGTTTAGCTACGAGCAGTACTTC. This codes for CACGFSYEQYF.

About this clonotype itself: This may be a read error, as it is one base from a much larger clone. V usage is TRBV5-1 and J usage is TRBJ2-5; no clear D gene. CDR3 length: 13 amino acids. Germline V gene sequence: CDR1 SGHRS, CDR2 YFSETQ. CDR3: CASSSYSQATQYF. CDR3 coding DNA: TGCGCCAGCAGCTCCTACAGCCAAGCGACCCAGTACTTC.

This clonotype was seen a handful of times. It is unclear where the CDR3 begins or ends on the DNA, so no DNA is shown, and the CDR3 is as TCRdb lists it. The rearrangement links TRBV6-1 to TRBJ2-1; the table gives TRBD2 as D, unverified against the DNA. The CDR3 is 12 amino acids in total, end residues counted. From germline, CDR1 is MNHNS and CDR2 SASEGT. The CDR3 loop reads CASSVGSGAGFF.

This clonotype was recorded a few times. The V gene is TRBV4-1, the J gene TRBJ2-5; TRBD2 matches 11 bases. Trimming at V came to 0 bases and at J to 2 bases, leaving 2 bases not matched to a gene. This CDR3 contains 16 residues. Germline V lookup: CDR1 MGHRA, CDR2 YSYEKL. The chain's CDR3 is CASSQELAGAQETQYF. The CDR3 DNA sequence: TGCGCCAGCAGCCAAGAACTAGCGGGGGCTCAAGAGACCCAGTACTTC.

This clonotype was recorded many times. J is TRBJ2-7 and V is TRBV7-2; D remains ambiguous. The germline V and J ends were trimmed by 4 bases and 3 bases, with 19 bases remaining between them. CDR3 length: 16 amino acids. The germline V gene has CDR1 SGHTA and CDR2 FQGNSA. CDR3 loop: CASSSKETTLSYEQYF. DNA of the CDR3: TGTGCCAGCAGCTCCAAAGAGACGACACTGAGCTACGAGCAGTACTTC.

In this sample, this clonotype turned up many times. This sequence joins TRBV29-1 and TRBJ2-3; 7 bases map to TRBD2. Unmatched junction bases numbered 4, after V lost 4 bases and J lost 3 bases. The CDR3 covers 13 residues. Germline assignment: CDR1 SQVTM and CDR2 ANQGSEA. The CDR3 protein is CSVVGGSTDTQYF. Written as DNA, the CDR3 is TGCAGCGTTGTCGGGGGGTCTACAGATACGCAGTATTTT.

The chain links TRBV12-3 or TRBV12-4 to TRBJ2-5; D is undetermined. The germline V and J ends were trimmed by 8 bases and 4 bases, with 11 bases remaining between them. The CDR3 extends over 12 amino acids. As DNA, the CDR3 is TGTGCCAGCGGATTCGTCGGAGAGACCCAGTACTTC. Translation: CASGFVGETQYF.

CDR3 sequence reads: CASSARTGDNEKLFF. The CDR3 coding sequence is TGTGCCAGCAGCGCCCGGACAGGGGATAATGAAAAACTGTTTTTT. The chain couples TRBV11-2 to TRBJ1-4; 9 nucleotides align to TRBD1. The CDR3 runs 15 residues. Trimming removed 5 bases from V and 4 bases from J; junction bases left unmatched: 5. CDR1 SGHAT and CDR2 FQNNGV come from the germline V gene.

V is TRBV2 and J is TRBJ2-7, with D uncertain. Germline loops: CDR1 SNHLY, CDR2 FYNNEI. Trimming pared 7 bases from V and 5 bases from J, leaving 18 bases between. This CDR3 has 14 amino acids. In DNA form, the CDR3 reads TGTGCCAGCACCCGAGAGGCTACGGAAGACGAGCAGTACTTC. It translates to CASTREATEDEQYF.

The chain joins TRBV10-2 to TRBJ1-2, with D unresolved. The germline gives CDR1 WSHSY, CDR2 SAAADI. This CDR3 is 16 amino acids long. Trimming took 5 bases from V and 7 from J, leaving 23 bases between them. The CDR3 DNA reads TGCGCCAGCAGTCAGAGTCAAGCCCGGAAGGCTGGTGGCTACACCTTC. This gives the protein CASSQSQARKAGGYTF.

The CDR3: CSAADSPNQPQHF. The CDR3 nucleotides are TGCAGCGCGGCGGACAGCCCCAATCAGCCCCAGCATTTT. The V and J genes are TRBV29-1 and TRBJ1-5, with D tentatively TRBD1 (6 bases). The CDR3 totals 13 residues. Germline CDR1 SQVTM, CDR2 ANQGSEA. Trimming removed 7 bases at V and 3 bases at J, with 13 bases between.

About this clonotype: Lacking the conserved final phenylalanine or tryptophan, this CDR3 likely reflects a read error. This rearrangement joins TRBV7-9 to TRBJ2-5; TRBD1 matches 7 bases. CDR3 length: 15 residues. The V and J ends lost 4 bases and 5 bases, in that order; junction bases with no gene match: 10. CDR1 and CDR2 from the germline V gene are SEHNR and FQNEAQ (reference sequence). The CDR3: CASSSPDRVGETQYC. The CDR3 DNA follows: TGTGCCAGCAGCTCGCCAGACAGGGTTGGGGAGACCCAGTACTGC.